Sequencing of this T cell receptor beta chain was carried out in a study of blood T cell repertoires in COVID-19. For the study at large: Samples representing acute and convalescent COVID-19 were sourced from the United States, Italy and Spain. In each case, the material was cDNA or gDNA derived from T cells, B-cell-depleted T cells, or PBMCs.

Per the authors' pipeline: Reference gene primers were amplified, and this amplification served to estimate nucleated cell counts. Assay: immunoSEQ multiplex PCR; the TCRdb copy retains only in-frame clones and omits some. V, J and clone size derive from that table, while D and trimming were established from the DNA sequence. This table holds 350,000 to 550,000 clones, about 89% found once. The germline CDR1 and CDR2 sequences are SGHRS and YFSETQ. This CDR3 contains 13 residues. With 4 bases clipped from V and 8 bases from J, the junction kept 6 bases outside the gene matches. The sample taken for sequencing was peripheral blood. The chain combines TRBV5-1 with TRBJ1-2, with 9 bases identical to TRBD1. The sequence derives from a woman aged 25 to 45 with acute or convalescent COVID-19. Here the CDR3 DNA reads TGCGCCAGCAGCCCGTCGACAGGGGGAGGCTACACCTTC. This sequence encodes CASSPSTGGGYTF.